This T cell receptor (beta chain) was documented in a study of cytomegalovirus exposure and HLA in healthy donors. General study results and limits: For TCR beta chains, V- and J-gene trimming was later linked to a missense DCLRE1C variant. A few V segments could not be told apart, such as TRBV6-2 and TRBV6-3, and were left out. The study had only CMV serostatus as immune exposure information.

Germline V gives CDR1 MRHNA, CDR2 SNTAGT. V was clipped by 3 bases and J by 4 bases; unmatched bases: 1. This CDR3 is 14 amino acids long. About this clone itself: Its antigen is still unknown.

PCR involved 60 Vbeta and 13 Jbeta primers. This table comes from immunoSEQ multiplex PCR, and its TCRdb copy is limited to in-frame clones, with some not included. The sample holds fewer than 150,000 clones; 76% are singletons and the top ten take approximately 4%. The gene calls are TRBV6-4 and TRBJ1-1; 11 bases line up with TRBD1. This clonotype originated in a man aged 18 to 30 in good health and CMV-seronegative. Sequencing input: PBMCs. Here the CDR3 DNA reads TGTGCCAGCAGTGAAGGGACAGGGGGCACTGAAGCTTTCTTT. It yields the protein CASSEGTGGTEAFF.